The present T cell receptor (beta chain) was sequenced within a study of blood T cell repertoires in COVID-19. The overall study: COVID-19 samples from acute and convalescent phases originated in the United States, Italy and Spain. In each case, the material was cDNA or gDNA derived from T cells, B-cell-depleted T cells, or PBMCs.

Per the study methods: Amplification from reference gene primers served as the basis for estimated nucleated cell counts. Sequencing used immunoSEQ multiplex PCR; TCRdb keeps in-frame clones, though not all of them. The V and J calls and clone size are taken from that table; D and trimming were inferred from the DNA. The data hold approximately 130,000 clones, with 75% to 90% observed a single time. The CDR3 length is 14 residues. The V end was cut by 2 bases, the J end by 1 base, with 8 bases between. Germline CDR1 reads MNHEY; CDR2 reads SVGAGI. The source material was peripheral blood. V is TRBV6-5 and J is TRBJ1-1; no clear D gene. The sequence derives from a man aged 65 to 85 with active or convalescent COVID-19. CDR3 in DNA: TGTGCCAGCAGTTACCCAGAGGGGAACACTGAAGCTTTCTTT. Amino acid sequence: CASSYPEGNTEAFF.